The rows below give T cell receptor beta chains drawn from one sample of a study of T-cell memory formation after mild COVID-19. TCRdb processed the 5' RACE reads anew with MiXCR; each CDR3 protein has one entry. This sample has roughly 480,000 distinct CDR3 sequences; more than 20% occur once, and the top ten carry 9.5% to 15%. Sequencing was done on a sample of PBMCs or a T cell subset sorted from them (not recorded which). Receptors were obtained from an adult woman who had mild COVID-19 (a few samples of this study predate the infection). Cell type and time point are not known. CDR3s leave out the opening cysteine and the closing phenylalanine or tryptophan. For some rows the clone size is stated as once, few or many, or as a class when expanded; others skip it.

J gene: TRBJ1-1
clone size: many
V gene: TRBV6-5
CDR3 protein: ASRGVNTEAF

J gene: TRBJ1-1
clone size: few
V gene: TRBV7-9
CDR3 protein: ASSLPGSMNTEAF

J gene: TRBJ2-1
clone size: .
V gene: TRBV11-3
CDR3 protein: ASSPRRYNEQF

J gene: TRBJ2-1
clone size: once
V gene: TRBV5-1
CDR3 protein: ASFKAGEQF

J gene: TRBJ2-1
clone size: many
V gene: TRBV24-1
CDR3 protein: ATSGIRDRSDNEQF

J gene: TRBJ2-1
clone size: many
V gene: TRBV5-1
CDR3 protein: ASSLGHEQF

J gene: TRBJ2-1
clone size: few
V gene: TRBV2
CDR3 protein: ASSETLRVPYNEQF

J gene: TRBJ1-6
clone size: .
V gene: TRBV6-1
CDR3 protein: ASMADNSPLH

J gene: TRBJ1-1
clone size: .
V gene: TRBV7-9
CDR3 protein: ASSPSGARGTEAF

J gene: TRBJ2-2
clone size: few
V gene: TRBV7-6
CDR3 protein: ASSLRDGGRYTGELF

J gene: TRBJ2-3
clone size: few
V gene: TRBV12-3/TRBV12-4
CDR3 protein: ASSRGTSPSSTDTQY

J gene: TRBJ1-4
clone size: .
V gene: TRBV29-1
CDR3 protein: SVPTEVNEKLF

J gene: TRBJ2-3
clone size: .
V gene: TRBV7-9
CDR3 protein: ASSLEGFHTDTQY

J gene: TRBJ2-7
clone size: few
V gene: TRBV25-1
CDR3 protein: ASSFTGFEQY

J gene: TRBJ2-4
clone size: .
V gene: TRBV7-2
CDR3 protein: ASSSPTGNIAKNIQY

J gene: TRBJ2-1
clone size: .
V gene: TRBV20-1
CDR3 protein: SARGGGAPNEQF

J gene: TRBJ2-7
clone size: few
V gene: TRBV24-1
CDR3 protein: ATSSASSYEQY

J gene: TRBJ2-1
clone size: few
V gene: TRBV20-1
CDR3 protein: SARTGLAGAEEQF

J gene: TRBJ2-1
clone size: .
V gene: TRBV28
CDR3 protein: ASSLGLGPINEQF

J gene: TRBJ2-3
clone size: .
V gene: TRBV6-2/TRBV6-3
CDR3 protein: ASSRERLAGGSDTQY

J gene: TRBJ2-3
clone size: few
V gene: TRBV16
CDR3 protein: ASNLGQGGDTQY

J gene: TRBJ1-5
clone size: .
V gene: TRBV20-1
CDR3 protein: SAELGASNQPQH

J gene: TRBJ1-2
clone size: many
V gene: TRBV12-3/TRBV12-4
CDR3 protein: ASSETASYGYT

J gene: TRBJ1-3
clone size: few
V gene: TRBV5-1
CDR3 protein: ASSLAIESRGNTIY

J gene: TRBJ2-7
clone size: .
V gene: TRBV4-3
CDR3 protein: ASSQELRSGGPLYEQY

J gene: TRBJ1-2
clone size: few
V gene: TRBV3-1
CDR3 protein: ASSPQRSDRHYGYT

J gene: TRBJ1-5
clone size: few
V gene: TRBV7-2
CDR3 protein: ASSLEAELNQPQH

J gene: TRBJ2-7
clone size: few
V gene: TRBV7-9
CDR3 protein: ASSPSGRSYEQY

J gene: TRBJ2-1
clone size: .
V gene: TRBV20-1
CDR3 protein: SARDLRGLNNEQF

J gene: TRBJ1-6
clone size: .
V gene: TRBV20-1
CDR3 protein: SARWSGQGFPLH

J gene: TRBJ2-7
clone size: once
V gene: TRBV28
CDR3 protein: ASSLPQAINTYEQY

J gene: TRBJ2-2
clone size: .
V gene: TRBV19
CDR3 protein: ASSTDSGGELF

J gene: TRBJ2-7
clone size: .
V gene: TRBV12-3/TRBV12-4
CDR3 protein: ASSLNPGNRPYEQY

J gene: TRBJ1-6
clone size: few
V gene: TRBV5-5
CDR3 protein: ASSRQDSPLH

J gene: TRBJ2-1
clone size: .
V gene: TRBV7-2
CDR3 protein: ASSRRTGVTSNEQF